This T cell receptor (beta chain) came from a study of metastatic and nonmetastatic thyroid tumors. Study in general: Comparison of repertoires was carried out across blood and tumor or nodule tissue from malignant and benign thyroid patients. Study-level results: Compared with benign nodules, malignant thyroid tumors were reported to have significantly higher TCR beta diversity in both blood and tumor.

Patients underwent thyroid surgery, and none had received any treatment before it. In the authors' workflow: The study's classifier, a distant-metastasis tool for papillary thyroid cancer, was built using CDR3 differences across clinicopathological groups. Using MiXCR, TCRdb reanalyzed the PCR reads. TCRdb's processing, not the authors', yielded these V and J calls. The sample lists just over 70,000 clones; 18% were seen once. The sample holds one count of this clone. Its antigen is unknown. Trimming removed 0 bases from V and 4 bases from J, with 13 bases in between. The CDR3 is 15 residues long. Germline CDR1 reads SGHAT; CDR2 reads FQNNGV.

This TCR was recovered from a female donor with papillary thyroid cancer or a benign thyroid nodule (not recorded which). Some clones in this sample may be carry-over from other donors' samples. This chain connects TRBV11-2 to TRBJ2-7; the D call may be TRBD1 or TRBD2 (5 bases each). The sequenced sample consisted of blood. The CDR3, as DNA: TGTGCCAGCAGCTTAGATACGGGGACCGGATACGAGCAGTACTTC. It encodes CASSLDTGTGYEQYF.